In its sample, the clone carrying this TCR beta chain was seen many times. Its antigen is currently unknown. The sample belongs to a study of breast tumors, draining lymph nodes, adjacent tissues. Study-level results: Most tumor T cells seemingly derive from lymph node, then expand in tumor. That most tumor T cells come from lymph nodes remained unproven. Luminal-like breast cancer showed significantly greater tumor-nontumor repertoire similarity than basal-like breast cancer did. Tumors had less TCR diversity than lymph nodes, more than nontumor tissue.

TCRdb re-analysed the multiplex PCR reads in MiXCR, keeping a single row per CDR3 protein. The sample yields 90,000 to 120,000 distinct CDR3 sequences, about 20% seen once. The lymph nodes were axillary draining lymph nodes from breast cancer patients. The CDR3 consists of 14 residues. Trimming cost V 2 bases and J 9 bases, with 13 bases left between them. Per the germline V gene, CDR1 is LNHNV and CDR2 is YYDKDF (reference sequence). Source material: axillary lymph node tissue. This TCR was recovered from a female donor with breast cancer. Some clones in this sample may be carry-over from other donors' samples. The chain employs TRBV15 and TRBJ2-2; D ambiguous. DNA for the CDR3: TGTGCCACCAGCAGAAAAGACCCGAGCAGGGAGCTGTTTTTT. It encodes CATSRKDPSRELFF.